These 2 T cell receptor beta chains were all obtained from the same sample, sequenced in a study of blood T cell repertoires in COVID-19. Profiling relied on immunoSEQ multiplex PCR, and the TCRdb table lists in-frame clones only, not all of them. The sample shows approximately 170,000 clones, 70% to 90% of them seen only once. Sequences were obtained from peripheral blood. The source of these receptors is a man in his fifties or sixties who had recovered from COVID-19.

CDR3 sequence: CASSLSLVFSGYTF. CDR3 sequence (DNA): TGTGCCAGCAGCTTAAGTTTGGTGTTTAGTGGCTACACCTTC. The chain links TRBV7-9 to TRBJ1-2; D is undetermined. The CDR3 length is 14 residues. Germline CDR1 reads SEHNR; CDR2 reads FQNEAQ (reference sequence). With 2 bases removed from V and 7 bases from J, the gap between germline ends came to 14 bases.

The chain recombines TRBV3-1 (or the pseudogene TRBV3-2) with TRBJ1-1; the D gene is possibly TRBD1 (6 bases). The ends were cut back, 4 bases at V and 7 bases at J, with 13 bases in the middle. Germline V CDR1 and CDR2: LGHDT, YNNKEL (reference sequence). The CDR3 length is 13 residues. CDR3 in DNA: TGTGCCAGCAGCCCCACAGGGTTATATGAAGCTTTCTTT. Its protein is CASSPTGLYEAFF.